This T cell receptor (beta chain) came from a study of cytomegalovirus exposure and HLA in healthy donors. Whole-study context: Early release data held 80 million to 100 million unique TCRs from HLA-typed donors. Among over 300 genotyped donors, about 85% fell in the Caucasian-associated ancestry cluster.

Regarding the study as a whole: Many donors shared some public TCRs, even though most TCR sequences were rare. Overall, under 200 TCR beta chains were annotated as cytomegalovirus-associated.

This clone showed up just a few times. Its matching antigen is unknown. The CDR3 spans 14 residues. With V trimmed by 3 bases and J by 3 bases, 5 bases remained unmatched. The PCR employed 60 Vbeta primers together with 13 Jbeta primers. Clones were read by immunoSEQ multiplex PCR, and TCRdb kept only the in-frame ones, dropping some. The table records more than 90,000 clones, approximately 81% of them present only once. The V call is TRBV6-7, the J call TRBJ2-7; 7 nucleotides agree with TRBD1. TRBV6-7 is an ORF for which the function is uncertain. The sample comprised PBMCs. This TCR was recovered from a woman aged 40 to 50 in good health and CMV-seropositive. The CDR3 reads CASSYRQGDYEQYF. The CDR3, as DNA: TGTGCCAGCAGTTATCGACAGGGAGACTACGAGCAGTACTTC.